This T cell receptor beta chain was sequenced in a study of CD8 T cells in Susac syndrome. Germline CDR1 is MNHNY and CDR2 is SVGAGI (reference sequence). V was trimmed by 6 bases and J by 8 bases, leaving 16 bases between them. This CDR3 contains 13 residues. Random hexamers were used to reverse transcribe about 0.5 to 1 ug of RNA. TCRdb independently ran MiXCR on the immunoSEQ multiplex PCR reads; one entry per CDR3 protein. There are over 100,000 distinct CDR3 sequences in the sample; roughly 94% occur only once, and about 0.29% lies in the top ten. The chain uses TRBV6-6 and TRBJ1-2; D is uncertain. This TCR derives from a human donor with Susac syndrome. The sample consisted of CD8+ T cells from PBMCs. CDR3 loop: CASSLYLGGGYTF. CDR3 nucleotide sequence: TGTGCCAGCAGCCTCTACTTAGGAGGAGGCTACACCTTC.